One and the same sample provided the 17 T cell receptor beta chains below, sequenced in a study of CD8 T cells in ankylosing spondylitis. TCRdb reprocessed the 5' RACE reads with MiXCR, giving one entry per CDR3 protein. This table has about 36,000 distinct CDR3 sequences, 13% appearing once. Input material: synovial fluid, either unsorted or a sorted T cell fraction (not recorded which). Receptor source: a male donor with ankylosing spondylitis.

This clonotype was detected a few times. The J gene is TRBJ2-3, the V gene TRBV3-1; D is possibly TRBD2 (6 bases). CDR3 length: 15 residues. V lost 3 bases and J lost 2, with 12 bases in between. Germline V CDR1 and CDR2: LGHDT, YNNKEL (reference sequence). This chain's CDR3 is CASSQGLGLTDTQYF. The CDR3 DNA reads as TGTGCCAGCAGCCAGGGACTGGGCCTCACAGATACGCAGTATTTT.

This chain connects TRBV6-1 to TRBJ2-1; D gene unclear. Per the germline V gene, CDR1 is MNHNS and CDR2 is SASEGT. The CDR3 sequence is 13 residues long. With 0 bases removed from V and 7 bases from J, the gap between germline ends came to 7 bases. DNA of the CDR3: TGTGCCAGCAGTGAAGCTGCTGGGAATGAGCAGTTCTTC. Residues: CASSEAAGNEQFF.

This clonotype occurred a few times. The chain links TRBV5-1 to TRBJ2-3; D uncertain. V was shortened by 1 base and J by 7 bases, with 13 bases between the two germline ends. The CDR3 is 14 residues long. Germline V lookup: CDR1 SGHRS, CDR2 YFSETQ. The CDR3 coding sequence is TGCGCCAGCAGCTTGCACTGGGCATCCCATACGCAGTATTTT. This encodes CASSLHWASHTQYF.

In this sample, this clonotype turned up many times. V is TRBV27 and J is TRBJ2-1; D is ambiguous. CDR1 is MNHEY, CDR2 SMNVEV, per germline (reference sequence). This CDR3 comprises 12 residues. Trimming shortened V by 6 bases and J by 8 bases, and 11 bases separated the two germline ends. CDR3 in DNA: TGTGCCAGCAGGGGCAGTTTCCATGAGCAGTTCTTC. Translating it yields CASRGSFHEQFF.

The V and J genes are TRBV28 and TRBJ1-1, with 7 bases lining up with TRBD1. J was trimmed by 0 bases and V by 2 bases; bases with no gene match: 6. CDR3 length equals 16 residues. Looked up from germline, CDR1 is MDHEN and CDR2 is SYDVKM. The CDR3 loop reads CASSLGDRALNTEAFF. The DNA of the CDR3 is TGTGCCAGCAGTTTAGGGGACAGAGCCTTGAACACTGAAGCTTTCTTT.

In nucleotides, the CDR3 is TGTGCCAGCAGCTCCACAGGGGGAGGAGTGGAGACCCAGTACTTC. Translation gives CASSSTGGGVETQYF. The chain links TRBV6-2 or TRBV6-3 to TRBJ2-5, with 8 nucleotides matching TRBD1. The germline gives CDR1 MNHEY, CDR2 SVGEGT. The length of the CDR3 is 15 residues. V was pared by 6 bases and J by 5 bases, with 11 bases of the junction left unmatched.

This chain uses TRBV7-9 with TRBJ2-7; the D gene could be TRBD1 or TRBD2 (5 bases each). The V end was cut by 5 bases, the J end by 2 bases, with 13 bases between. Germline CDR1 SEHNR, CDR2 FQNEAQ (reference sequence). The CDR3 length is 14 residues. In DNA, the CDR3 is TGTGCCAGCAGCCTTGGGGGATGGGCCTACGAGCAGTACTTC. This translates into CASSLGGWAYEQYF.

This clonotype was seen ten or more times. The chain employs TRBV9 and TRBJ2-2; 7 bases are shared with TRBD1. There are 15 residues in the CDR3. V lost 3 bases, J lost 7 bases, and 9 bases stayed unmatched. CDR1 and CDR2 (germline): SGDLS, YYNGEE. This chain's CDR3 is CASSEVTGSLGELFF. CDR3 nucleotides: TGTGCCAGCAGCGAAGTGACAGGGAGCCTCGGGGAGCTGTTTTTT. Complete variable domain (other parts from reference TRBV9 and TRBJ2-2): DSGVTQTPKHLITATGQRVTLRCSPRSGDLSVYWYQQSLDQGLQFLIQYYNGEERAKGNILERFSAQQFPDLHSELNLSSLELGDSALYFCASSEVTGSLGELFFGEGSRLTVL.

This clonotype was seen a handful of times. The rearrangement joins TRBV11-2 to TRBJ2-3, with D hard to call. Germline-derived CDR1 and CDR2 are SGHAT and FQNNGV. V lost 5 bases to trimming and J lost 3 bases, with 9 bases between them. The CDR3 is 13 residues long. Here the CDR3 DNA reads TGTGCCAGCAGCCCCCCCATAACAGATACGCAGTATTTT. This translates into CASSPPITDTQYF.

This clonotype has just a few counts. This chain links TRBV5-1 with TRBJ1-6; tentatively, D is TRBD1 (6 bases). The CDR3 is made up of 15 amino acids. Trimming pared 0 bases from V and 8 bases from J, leaving 12 bases between. Germline V lookup: CDR1 SGHRS, CDR2 YFSETQ. Here the CDR3 DNA reads TGCGCCAGCAGCTTGGTGGGGGGCTCGGATTCACCCCTCCACTTT. This codes for CASSLVGGSDSPLHF.

This clonotype has a count of ten or more. The V and J genes are TRBV20-1 and TRBJ2-7; the D gene is possibly TRBD1 (5 bases). Trimming stripped 0 bases from V and 5 bases from J, with 14 bases between. The CDR3 runs to 14 residues. CDR1 and CDR2 from the germline V gene are DFQATT and SNEGSKA (reference sequence). The CDR3 sequence is CSARDPGRVHEQYF. CDR3 nucleotides: TGCAGTGCTAGAGATCCTGGCAGGGTTCACGAGCAGTACTTC.

This clonotype is labeled as medium-sized. The J gene is TRBJ2-3, the V gene TRBV2; D may be TRBD2 (6 bases). The V and J ends lost 8 bases and 6 bases respectively, with 18 bases between them. Germline lookup yields CDR1 SNHLY and CDR2 FYNNEI. This CDR3 is 14 amino acids long. The CDR3 here is CASGGQGVLDTQYF. The CDR3 DNA reads as TGTGCCAGCGGAGGGCAGGGTGTTCTCGATACGCAGTATTTT.

This chain connects TRBV12-3 or TRBV12-4 to TRBJ2-5, with no clear D. CDR3 length equals 13 residues. The V end lost 5 bases, the J end lost 4 bases, and 11 bases lay between the germline ends. In DNA form, the CDR3 reads TGTGCCAGCAGTCAGGACCTGGGAGAGACCCAGTACTTC. This codes for CASSQDLGETQYF.

This clonotype was detected only a few times. The J gene is TRBJ1-1, the V gene TRBV29-1; perhaps TRBD1 as D (5 bases). CDR1 SQVTM and CDR2 ANQGSEA come from the germline V gene. The CDR3 spans 13 residues. Trimming cost V 7 bases and J 0 bases, with 12 bases left between them. CDR3 in DNA: TGCAGCGCCGCCGACAGACTGAACACTGAAGCTTTCTTT. Protein sequence: CSAADRLNTEAFF.

This clonotype was detected only a few times. The chain couples TRBV5-1 to TRBJ1-1; D ambiguous. Germline lookup yields CDR1 SGHRS and CDR2 YFSETQ. V lost 5 bases to trimming and J lost 5 bases, with 7 bases between them. There are 11 residues in the CDR3. The CDR3 is CASRVGTEAFF. As DNA, the CDR3 is TGCGCCAGCAGAGTTGGAACTGAAGCTTTCTTT.

This clonotype was picked up many times. The CDR3: CAWIIPDGHTEAFF. The DNA for the CDR3 is TGTGCCTGGATCATACCGGACGGGCACACTGAAGCTTTCTTT. The chain carries TRBV30 and TRBJ1-1; no clear D gene. The germline V gene encodes CDR1 GTSNPN and CDR2 SVGIG (reference sequence). V dropped 4 bases and J dropped 3 bases, with 15 bases sitting between them. This CDR3 has 14 amino acids.

The rearrangement links TRBV5-5 to TRBJ2-3; D may be TRBD2 (5 bases). Germline V lookup: CDR1 SGHKS, CDR2 YYEKEE (reference sequence). The V and J ends lost 0 bases and 0 bases respectively, with 14 bases between them. This CDR3 has 17 residues. The CDR3 coding sequence is TGTGCCAGCAGCTTGGCCTGGGCGGACTCTAGCACAGATACGCAGTATTTT. Translated, it gives CASSLAWADSSTDTQYF. Full variable domain (rest looked up from reference TRBV5-5 and TRBJ2-3): DAGVTQSPTHLIKTRGQQVTLRCSPISGHKSVSWYQQVLGQGPQFIFQYYEKEERGRGNFPDRFSARQFPNYSSELNVNALLLGDSALYLCASSLAWADSSTDTQYFGPGTRLTVL.